What follows are 14 T cell receptor beta chains derived from one specimen sequenced in a study of CD8+CD57+ T cells in acquired aplastic anemia. The template for TCR beta VDJ and CDR3 sequence profiling was genomic DNA. TCRdb reprocessed the reads via MiXCR and lists one record per CDR3 protein. The data contain over 200,000 distinct CDR3 sequences, approximately 60% of them singletons. Sequencing was carried out using sorted CD4+, CD8+, or CD8+CD57+ T cells (not recorded which) from PBMCs. The source of these receptors is a human donor in good health.

The J gene is TRBJ2-5, the V gene TRBV2, with D perhaps matching TRBD2 (5 bases). The germline gives CDR1 SNHLY, CDR2 FYNNEI. The CDR3 sequence is 12 residues long. Trimming took 8 bases from V and 4 from J, leaving 11 bases between them. CDR3 residues: CASGGSGETQYF. The CDR3 DNA sequence: TGTGCCAGCGGCGGGTCCGGAGAGACCCAGTACTTC.

This clonotype was picked up many times. The rearrangement uses TRBV27 and TRBJ2-3; D possibly uses TRBD1 or TRBD2 (5 bases each). V lost 5 bases to trimming and J lost 5 bases, with 14 bases between them. CDR3 length: 14 amino acids. CDR1 and CDR2 from the germline V gene are MNHEY and SMNVEV (reference sequence). The CDR3, as DNA: TGTGCCAGCAGTCTGGTCGGGGACCGAGATACGCAGTATTTT. Amino acids: CASSLVGDRDTQYF.

In this sample, this clonotype turned up a few times. A much more abundant neighbour one base away suggests this may be a read error. This chain's CDR3 is CASSAGQVGNTEAFF. The CDR3, as DNA: TGCGCCAGCAGCGCGGGGCAGGTGGGGAACACTGAAGCTTTCTTT. The chain recombines TRBV9 with TRBJ1-1; D is possibly TRBD1 (5 bases). CDR1 SGDLS and CDR2 YYNGEE come from the germline V gene. The CDR3 sequence is 15 residues long.

The V and J genes are TRBV10-2 and TRBJ2-5; D may be TRBD1 or TRBD2 (5 bases each). The germline V gene has CDR1 WSHSY and CDR2 SAAADI. This CDR3 is built from 15 residues. V was trimmed by 8 bases and J by 4 bases, leaving 20 bases between them. CDR3 residues: CASLGVPGRRETQYF. CDR3 DNA: TGCGCCAGCCTAGGGGTTCCGGGGCGTCGAGAGACCCAGTACTTC.

This clonotype has at least ten counts. J is TRBJ2-5 and V is TRBV11-2; D is uncertain. There are 14 residues in the CDR3. Germline lookup yields CDR1 SGHAT and CDR2 FQNNGV. Trimming removed 2 bases from V and 5 bases from J, with 12 bases in between. CDR3 nucleotides: TGTGCCAGCAGCTTAAGCCCCACTTGGGAGACCCAGTACTTC. The encoded protein is CASSLSPTWETQYF.

CDR3 residues: CAISEFLHRLNSPLHF. Written as DNA, the CDR3 is TGTGCCATCAGTGAGTTCCTACATCGACTGAATTCACCCCTCCACTTT. V gene TRBV10-3 combines with J gene TRBJ1-6; no reliable D call. Per the germline V gene, CDR1 is ENHRY and CDR2 is SYGVKD. V was cut by 1 base and J by 7 bases, with 14 bases left in between. The CDR3 is 16 residues long.

This clonotype has more than one count but fewer than ten. V is TRBV7-3 and J is TRBJ2-1, with D maybe TRBD2 (7 bases). This CDR3 region has 14 residues. Germline CDR1 and CDR2: SGHTA and FQGTGA. The ends were cut back, 4 bases at V and 7 bases at J, with 14 bases in the middle. The CDR3 bases are TGTGCCAGCAGCTACCCGGGGGGCCGTAATGAGCAGTTCTTC. Translating it yields CASSYPGGRNEQFF.

This clonotype occurred many times. This rearrangement joins TRBV20-1 to TRBJ2-7; tentatively, D is TRBD1 or TRBD2 (6 bases each). CDR1 is DFQATT, CDR2 SNEGSKA, per germline (reference sequence). V lost 4 bases and J lost 6, with 13 bases in between. CDR3 length equals 12 residues. The CDR3, as DNA: TGCAGTGCTATTTCTGGGGGGCGCGAGCAGTACTTC. Amino acid sequence: CSAISGGREQYF.

The CDR3 is CSVAGGGLNTEAFF. As DNA, the CDR3 is TGCAGCGTTGCGGGGGGCGGGTTGAACACTGAAGCTTTCTTT. The chain is built from TRBV29-1 and TRBJ1-1; a possible D gene is TRBD1 (6 bases). The germline V and J ends were trimmed by 4 bases and 0 bases, with 12 bases remaining between them. The germline gives CDR1 SQVTM, CDR2 ANQGSEA. The CDR3 is 14 amino acids. The full variable domain, with the rest looked up from reference TRBV29-1 and TRBJ1-1, is SAVISQKPSRDICQRGTSLTIQCQVDSQVTMMFWYRQQPGQSLTLIATANQGSEATYESGFVIDKFPISRPNLTFSTLTVSNMSPEDSSIYLCSVAGGGLNTEAFFGQGTRLTVV.

This chain links TRBV14 with TRBJ1-2, with TRBD1 as a possible D gene (5 bases). The CDR3 totals 11 residues. V dropped 3 bases and J dropped 6 bases, with 5 bases sitting between them. From germline, CDR1 is SGHDN and CDR2 FVKESK. The CDR3 DNA reads as TGTGCCAGCAGCCAGGGGCATGGCTACACCTTC. It translates to CASSQGHGYTF. Together with reference TRBV14 and TRBJ1-2, the CDR3 gives the full variable domain: EAGVTQFPSHSVIEKGQTVTLRCDPISGHDNLYWYRRVMGKEIKFLLHFVKESKQDESGMPNNRFLAERTGGTYSTLKVQPAELEDSGVYFCASSQGHGYTFGSGTRLTVV.

The chain combines TRBV7-3 with TRBJ2-2; 8 bases are shared with TRBD2. Germline V lookup: CDR1 SGHTA, CDR2 FQGTGA. J gave up 10 bases and V 3 bases, and 4 bases lay outside the gene matches. The CDR3 runs 13 residues. The CDR3 DNA reads TGTGCCAGCAGCTTGCACGGGAGGGTGGAGCTGTTTTTT. It is translated as CASSLHGRVELFF.

This chain uses TRBV20-1 with TRBJ2-3; tentative D call: TRBD2 (5 bases). The V gene's germline CDR1 is DFQATT and CDR2 SNEGSKA (reference sequence). V gave up 0 bases and J gave up 0 bases, with 10 bases separating them. The CDR3 is 15 residues long. DNA of the CDR3: TGCAGTGCTAGAGAAACACGGACTAGCACAGATACGCAGTATTTT. Translated, it gives CSARETRTSTDTQYF.

J is TRBJ1-3 and V is TRBV20-1, with 10 bases that match TRBD1. The CDR3 consists of 15 residues. Trimming cost V 3 bases and J 8 bases; bases outside gene matches: 10. Looked up from germline, CDR1 is DFQATT and CDR2 is SNEGSKA (reference sequence). The CDR3 DNA reads as TGCAGTGCTAGGGACCCCGGGACAGGGGAGGACACCATATATTTT. Translation: CSARDPGTGEDTIYF.

This clonotype was seen ten or more times. V is TRBV12-1 and J is TRBJ1-5. TRBV12-1 is a listed pseudogene. The CDR3 is made up of 15 amino acids. The CDR3 sequence: CASRTGSTGGQPQHF. The CDR3 region has the DNA TGTGCCAGCAGAACGGGAAGCACTGGCGGTCAGCCCCAGCATTTT.